The rows below give T cell receptor beta chains drawn from one sample of a study of blood T cell repertoires in COVID-19. Libraries were prepared by immunoSEQ multiplex PCR; TCRdb keeps only in-frame clonotypes and omits some of them. The table has 200,000 to 250,000 clones, around 89% seen once. The sample consisted of PBMCs or T cells enriched from blood (not recorded which). These receptors all come from a man between 25 and 39 years old who had recovered from COVID-19. Each CDR3 is given with its conserved first and last residue. A D gene is named only where the DNA matches it firmly. Clone size is given for some rows only: seen once, a few or many times, or a class if the clone is expanded.

j_call | v_call | d_call | clone_size | cdr3_nt | cdr3_aa
TRBJ1-1 | TRBV5-1 | NA | NA | TGCGCCAGCAGCTTTCTACAGGAGAACACTGAAGCTTTCTTT | CASSFLQENTEAFF
TRBJ2-7 | TRBV27 | TRBD2 | medium-sized | TGTGCCAGCAGTTTACACCATGTGGGTCTAGCGGGAGGCTACGAGCAGTACTTC | CASSLHHVGLAGGYEQYF
TRBJ1-2 | TRBV13 | TRBD1 | NA | TGTGCCAGCAGCTTACTACAGGGGGATCTCTATGGCTACACCTTC | CASSLLQGDLYGYTF
TRBJ2-7 | TRBV21-1 | NA | NA | TGTGCCAGCAGGGTCGAAACAGGGCAGTTCTACGAGCAGTACTTC | CASRVETGQFYEQYF
TRBJ2-3 | TRBV24-1 | NA | NA | TGTGCCACCAGCTCCTATTACGCAGATACGCAGTATTTT | CATSSYYADTQYF
TRBJ1-2 | TRBV10-3 | TRBD1 | NA | TGTGCCATCAGTGAGTTGACAGGGCACGACTATGGCTACACCTTC | CAISELTGHDYGYTF
TRBJ2-7 | TRBV10-2 | TRBD1 | NA | TGCGCCAGCAGTCGCCGGGACAGCTACGAGCAGTACTTC | CASSRRDSYEQYF
TRBJ2-2 | TRBV5-1 | NA | NA | TGCGCCAGCAGCTTGAATCGGGTTGGGCTGTTTTTT | CASSLNRVGLFF
TRBJ2-3 | TRBV7-5 | NA | once | TGTGCCAGAAGCTTAAATCTAGCGGGGACCCCCGATACGCAGTATTTT | CARSLNLAGTPDTQYF
TRBJ2-1 | TRBV6-4 | TRBD2 | NA | TGTGCCACCGCTCCCACTAGCGGGAGCGGTAATGAGCAGTTCTTC | CATAPTSGSGNEQFF
TRBJ1-2 | TRBV5-1 | NA | NA | TGCGCCAGCAGCCAGGGACAAATGGATGGCTACACCTTC | CASSQGQMDGYTF
TRBJ2-1 | TRBV21-1 | NA | NA | TGTGCCAGCCTCGGGGGAGGGAGGGGGTGGAACAATGAGCAGTTCTTC | CASLGGGRGWNNEQFF
TRBJ2-5 | TRBV5-4 | TRBD1 | NA | TGTGCCAGCAGCGCGGGACAGGGAGAGACCCAGTACTTC | CASSAGQGETQYF
TRBJ1-2 | TRBV4-1 | NA | few | TGCGCCAGCAGCCAACCTGGGACATCTAATGGCTACACCTTC | CASSQPGTSNGYTF
TRBJ2-5 | TRBV28 | TRBD2 | NA | TGTGCCAGCAACCCCCTAGCGGCACAAGAGACCCAGTACTTC | CASNPLAAQETQYF
TRBJ2-3 | TRBV10-1 | TRBD2 | NA | TGCGCCTCTGGGGGGACTAGCGACGACACAGATACGCAGTATTTT | CASGGTSDDTDTQYF
TRBJ2-7 | TRBV5-1 | TRBD1 | NA | TGCGCCAGCAGCTTGGGTGGGACAGAAAACTACGAGCAGTACTTC | CASSLGGTENYEQYF
TRBJ1-1 | TRBV11-3 | NA | NA | TGTGCCAGCAGCCCGGGGGGACGGCCGAACACTGAAGCTTTCTTT | CASSPGGRPNTEAFF
TRBJ2-4 | TRBV4-1 | TRBD2 | NA | TGCGCCAGCAGCCAAGTCGCTAGCGGGAGAACGAACATTCAGTACTTC | CASSQVASGRTNIQYF
TRBJ2-3 | TRBV6-5 | NA | NA | TGTGCCAGCAGCCCCCGTACAGATACGCAGTATTTT | CASSPRTDTQYF
TRBJ2-3 | TRBV12-3/TRBV12-4 | TRBD2 | NA | TGTGCCAGCCGGACTAGCGGGATAGATACGCAGTATTTT | CASRTSGIDTQYF
TRBJ1-2 | TRBV6-5 | NA | NA | TGTGCCAGCAGTTACTCTTCCAGGGGAGTCTATGGCTACACCTTC | CASSYSSRGVYGYTF
TRBJ2-5 | TRBV19 | TRBD1 | NA | TGTGCCAGTAGTTCCTACGGGACAGGGGGAGAGACCCAGTACTTC | CASSSYGTGGETQYF
TRBJ2-7 | TRBV27 | TRBD1 | NA | TGTGCCAGCAGTTTCGGGACAGGGGTCTACGAGCAGTACTTC | CASSFGTGVYEQYF
TRBJ2-7 | TRBV29-1 | TRBD1 | NA | TGCAGCGTGGGACAGGGGGCTCCCTACGAGCAGTACTTC | CSVGQGAPYEQYF
TRBJ2-5 | TRBV10-3 | NA | NA | TGTGCCATCTCGCGGGGACCACAAGAGACCCAGTACTTC | CAISRGPQETQYF
TRBJ2-1 | TRBV24-1 | NA | once | TGTGCCACCAGTCCCGTAGGGACATTATACAATGAGCAGTTCTTC | CATSPVGTLYNEQFF
TRBJ1-1 | TRBV28 | TRBD1 | NA | TGTGCCAGCAGTTGGACAGGCGGGAACACTGAAGCTTTCTTT | CASSWTGGNTEAFF
TRBJ2-7 | TRBV6-5 | NA | NA | TGTGCCAGCAGTTACTCGGGGCGGGGAGCTGTCTACGAGCAGTACTTC | CASSYSGRGAVYEQYF
TRBJ2-7 | TRBV30 | NA | NA | TGTGCCTGGAGTGTATCCAGACACTTGAGTGAGCAGTACTTC | CAWSVSRHLSEQYF